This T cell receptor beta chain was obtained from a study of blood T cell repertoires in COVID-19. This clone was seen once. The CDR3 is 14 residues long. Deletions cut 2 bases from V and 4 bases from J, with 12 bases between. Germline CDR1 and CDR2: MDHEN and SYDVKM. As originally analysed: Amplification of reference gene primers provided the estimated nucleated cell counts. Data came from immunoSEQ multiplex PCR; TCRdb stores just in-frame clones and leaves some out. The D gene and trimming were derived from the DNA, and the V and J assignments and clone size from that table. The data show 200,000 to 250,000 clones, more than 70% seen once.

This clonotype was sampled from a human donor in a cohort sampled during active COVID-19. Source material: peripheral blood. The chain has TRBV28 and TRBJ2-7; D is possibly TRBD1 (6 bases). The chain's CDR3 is CASSLPPDSYEQYF. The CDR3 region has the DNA TGTGCCAGCAGTTTACCGCCGGACAGTTACGAGCAGTACTTC.